A single T cell receptor (beta chain) is shown here with its context. Alongside a J-beta primer mix, a sample-barcoded 5' primer served in a second PCR lasting roughly 7 to 11 cycles. TCRdb reanalysed the 5' RACE reads using MiXCR and keeps one entry per CDR3 protein. This sample carries hundreds of thousands of distinct CDR3 sequences, around 25% of them seen once, and the ten largest clones take more than 8.5%. The sample is drawn from a study of blood T cells in healthy people across ages. Trimming pared 4 bases from V and 0 bases from J, leaving 10 bases between. The CDR3 totals 16 residues. Germline-derived CDR1 and CDR2 are SNHLY and FYNNEI. This sample was shared with a second study, whose subject was T cells of mothers and their children.

The chain links TRBV2 to TRBJ1-6; D is unresolved. The receptor was derived from a boy between 10 and 17 years old in good health. The sample comprised blood. This CDR3 is CASSARPISYNSPLHF. As DNA, the CDR3 is TGTGCCAGCAGTGCACGACCTATCTCCTATAATTCACCCCTCCACTTT.